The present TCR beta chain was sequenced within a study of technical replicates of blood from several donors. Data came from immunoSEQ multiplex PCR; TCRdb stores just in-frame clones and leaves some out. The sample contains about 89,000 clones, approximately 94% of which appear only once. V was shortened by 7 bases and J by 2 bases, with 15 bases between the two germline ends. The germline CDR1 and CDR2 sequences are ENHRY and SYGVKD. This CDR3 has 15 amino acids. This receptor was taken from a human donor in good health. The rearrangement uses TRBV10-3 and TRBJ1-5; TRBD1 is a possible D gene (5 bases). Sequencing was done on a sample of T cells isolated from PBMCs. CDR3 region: CAIKAGEDGNQPQHF. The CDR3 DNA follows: TGTGCCATCAAGGCGGGGGAGGACGGCAATCAGCCCCAGCATTTT.